This T cell receptor (beta chain) was profiled in a study of CD8+ T cells in alopecia areata. The V end was cut by 4 bases, the J end by 3 bases, with 16 bases between. Germline V CDR1 and CDR2: SQVTM, ANQGSEA. The CDR3 length is 15 residues. In each case, RNA was isolated and then reverse transcribed into cDNA as the sequencing template. Clones were read by immunoSEQ multiplex PCR, and TCRdb kept only the in-frame ones, dropping some. The table lists fewer than 250,000 clones, around 62% of them singletons. The source is a human donor with alopecia areata. This chain links TRBV29-1 with TRBJ2-1; D not resolved. The source material was CD4+ T cells sorted from blood, sampled at week 0. CDR3 region: CSVGVGSRFYNEQFF. DNA of the CDR3: TGCAGCGTTGGTGTGGGCAGCCGATTCTACAATGAGCAGTTCTTC.